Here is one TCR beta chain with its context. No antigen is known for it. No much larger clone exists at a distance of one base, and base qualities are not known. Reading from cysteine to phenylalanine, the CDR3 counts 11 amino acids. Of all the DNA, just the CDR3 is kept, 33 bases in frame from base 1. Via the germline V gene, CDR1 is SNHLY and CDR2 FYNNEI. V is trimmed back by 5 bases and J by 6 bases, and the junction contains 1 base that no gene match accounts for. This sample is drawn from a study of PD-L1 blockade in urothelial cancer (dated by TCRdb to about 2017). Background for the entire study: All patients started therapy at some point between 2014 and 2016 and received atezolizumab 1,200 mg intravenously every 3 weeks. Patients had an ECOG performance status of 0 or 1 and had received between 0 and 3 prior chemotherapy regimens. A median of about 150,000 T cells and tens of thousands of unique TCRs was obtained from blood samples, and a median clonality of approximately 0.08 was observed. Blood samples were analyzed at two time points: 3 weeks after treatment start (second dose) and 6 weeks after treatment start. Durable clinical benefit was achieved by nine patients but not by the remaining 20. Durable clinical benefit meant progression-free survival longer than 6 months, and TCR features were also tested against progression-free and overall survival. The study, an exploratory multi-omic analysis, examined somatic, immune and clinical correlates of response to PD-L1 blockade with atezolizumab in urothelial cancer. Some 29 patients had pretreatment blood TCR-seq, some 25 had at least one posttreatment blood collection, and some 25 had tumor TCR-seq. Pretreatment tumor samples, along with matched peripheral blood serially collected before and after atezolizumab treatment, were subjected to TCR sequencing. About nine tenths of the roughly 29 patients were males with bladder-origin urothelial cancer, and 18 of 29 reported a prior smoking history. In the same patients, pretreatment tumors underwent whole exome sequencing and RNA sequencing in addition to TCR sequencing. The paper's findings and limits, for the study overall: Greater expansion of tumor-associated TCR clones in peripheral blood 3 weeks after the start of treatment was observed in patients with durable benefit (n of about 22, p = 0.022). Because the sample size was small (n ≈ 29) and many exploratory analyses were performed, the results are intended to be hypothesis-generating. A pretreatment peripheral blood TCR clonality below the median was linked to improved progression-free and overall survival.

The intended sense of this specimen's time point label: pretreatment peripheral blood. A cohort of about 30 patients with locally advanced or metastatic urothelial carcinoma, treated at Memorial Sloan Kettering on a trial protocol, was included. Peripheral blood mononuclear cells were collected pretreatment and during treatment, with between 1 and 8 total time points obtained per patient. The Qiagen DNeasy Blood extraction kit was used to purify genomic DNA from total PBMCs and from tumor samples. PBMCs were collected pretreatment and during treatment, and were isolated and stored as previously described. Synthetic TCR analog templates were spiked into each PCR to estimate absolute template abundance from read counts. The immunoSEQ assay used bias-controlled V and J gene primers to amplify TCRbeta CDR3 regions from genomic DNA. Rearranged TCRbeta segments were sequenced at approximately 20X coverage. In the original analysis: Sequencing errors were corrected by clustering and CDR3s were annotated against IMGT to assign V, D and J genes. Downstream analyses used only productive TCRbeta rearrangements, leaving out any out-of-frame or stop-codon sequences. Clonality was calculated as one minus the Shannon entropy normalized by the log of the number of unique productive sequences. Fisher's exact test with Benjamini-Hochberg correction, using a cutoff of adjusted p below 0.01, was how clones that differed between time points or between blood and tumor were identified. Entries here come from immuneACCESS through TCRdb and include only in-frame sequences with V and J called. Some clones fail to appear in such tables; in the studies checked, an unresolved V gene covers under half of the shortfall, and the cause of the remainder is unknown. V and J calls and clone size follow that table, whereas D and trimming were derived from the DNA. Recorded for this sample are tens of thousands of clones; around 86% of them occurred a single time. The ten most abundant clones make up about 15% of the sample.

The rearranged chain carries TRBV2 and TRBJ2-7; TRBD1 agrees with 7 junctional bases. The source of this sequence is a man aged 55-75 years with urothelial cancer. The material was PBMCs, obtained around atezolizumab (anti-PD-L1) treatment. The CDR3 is CASSTGVEQYF. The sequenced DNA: TGTGCCAGCAGTACAGGGGTCGAGCAGTACTTC.